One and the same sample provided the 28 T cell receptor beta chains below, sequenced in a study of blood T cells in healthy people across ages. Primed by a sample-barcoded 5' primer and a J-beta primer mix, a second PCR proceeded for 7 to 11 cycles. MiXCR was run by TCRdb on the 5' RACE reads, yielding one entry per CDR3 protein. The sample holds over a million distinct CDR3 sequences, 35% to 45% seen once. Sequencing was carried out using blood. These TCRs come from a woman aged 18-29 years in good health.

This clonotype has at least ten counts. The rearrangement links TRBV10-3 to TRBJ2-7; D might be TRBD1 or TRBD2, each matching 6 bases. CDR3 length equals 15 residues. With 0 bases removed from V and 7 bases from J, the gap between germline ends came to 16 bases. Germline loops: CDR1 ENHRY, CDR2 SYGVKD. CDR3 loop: CAISESKGGPGEQYF. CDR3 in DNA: TGTGCCATCAGTGAGTCGAAGGGGGGCCCAGGAGAGCAGTACTTC.

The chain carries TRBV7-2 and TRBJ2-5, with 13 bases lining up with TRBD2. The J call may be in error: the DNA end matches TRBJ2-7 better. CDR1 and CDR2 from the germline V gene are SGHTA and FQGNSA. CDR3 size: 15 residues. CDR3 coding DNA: TGTGCCAGCAGCGCGATACTAGCGGGAGGGCACGAGCAGTACTTC. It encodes CASSAILAGGHEQYF.

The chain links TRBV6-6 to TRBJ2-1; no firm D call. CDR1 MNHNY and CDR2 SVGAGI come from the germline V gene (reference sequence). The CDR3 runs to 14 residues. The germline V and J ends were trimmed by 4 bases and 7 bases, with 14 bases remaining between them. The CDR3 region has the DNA TGTGCCAGCAGTTCCCCGTTGGGAAAAAATGAGCAGTTCTTC. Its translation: CASSSPLGKNEQFF.

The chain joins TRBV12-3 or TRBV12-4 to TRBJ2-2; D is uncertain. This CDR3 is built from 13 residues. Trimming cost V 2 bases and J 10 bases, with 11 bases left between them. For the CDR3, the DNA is TGTGCCAGCAGTTTATTAGGGTTTCCGGAGCTGTTTTTT. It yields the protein CASSLLGFPELFF.

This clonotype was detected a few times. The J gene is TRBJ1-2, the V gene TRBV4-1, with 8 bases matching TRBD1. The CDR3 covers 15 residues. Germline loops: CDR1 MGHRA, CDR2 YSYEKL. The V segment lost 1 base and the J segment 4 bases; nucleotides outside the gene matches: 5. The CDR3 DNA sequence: TGCGCCAGCAGCCAAGGGACAGGGATAGTCTATGGCTACACCTTC. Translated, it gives CASSQGTGIVYGYTF.

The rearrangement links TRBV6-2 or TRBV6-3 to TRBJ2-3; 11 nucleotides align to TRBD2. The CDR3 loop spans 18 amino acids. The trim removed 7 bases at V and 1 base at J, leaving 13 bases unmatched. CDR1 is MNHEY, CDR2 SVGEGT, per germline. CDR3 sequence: CASIYDGTSGGGTDTQYF. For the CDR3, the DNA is TGTGCCAGCATCTACGATGGGACTAGCGGAGGAGGCACAGATACGCAGTATTTT.

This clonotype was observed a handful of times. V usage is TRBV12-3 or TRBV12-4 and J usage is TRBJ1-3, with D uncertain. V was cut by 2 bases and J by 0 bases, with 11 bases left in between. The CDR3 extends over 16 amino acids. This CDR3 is CASSLYQTISGNTIYF. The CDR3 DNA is TGTGCCAGCAGTTTATACCAGACTATCTCTGGAAACACCATATATTTT.

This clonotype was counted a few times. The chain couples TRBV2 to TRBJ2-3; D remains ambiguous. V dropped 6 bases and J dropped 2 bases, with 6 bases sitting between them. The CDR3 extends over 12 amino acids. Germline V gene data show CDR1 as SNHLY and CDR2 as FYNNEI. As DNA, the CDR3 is TGTGCCAGCAGGGCATACACAGATACGCAGTATTTT. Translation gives CASRAYTDTQYF.

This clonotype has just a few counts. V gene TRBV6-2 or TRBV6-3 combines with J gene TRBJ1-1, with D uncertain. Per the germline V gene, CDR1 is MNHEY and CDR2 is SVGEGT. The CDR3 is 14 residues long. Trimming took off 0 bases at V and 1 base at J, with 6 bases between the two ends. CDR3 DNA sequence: TGTGCCAGCAGTTACTCGATTTGGAACACTGAAGCTTTCTTT. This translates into CASSYSIWNTEAFF.

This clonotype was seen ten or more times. The chain's CDR3 is CASSQDKGRRHEQFF. In DNA form, the CDR3 reads TGTGCCAGCAGCCAAGATAAGGGACGGAGACATGAGCAGTTCTTC. The chain employs TRBV3-1 and TRBJ2-1; D tentatively fits TRBD1 or TRBD2 (5 bases each). Germline V CDR1 and CDR2: LGHDT, YNNKEL (reference sequence). The CDR3 extends over 15 amino acids. Trimming cost V 0 bases and J 8 bases, with 14 bases left between them.

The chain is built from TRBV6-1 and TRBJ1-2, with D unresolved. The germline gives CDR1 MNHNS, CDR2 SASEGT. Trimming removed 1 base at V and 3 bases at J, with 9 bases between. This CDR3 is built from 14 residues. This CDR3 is CASSEGTEYYGYTF. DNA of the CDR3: TGTGCCAGCAGTGAAGGGACGGAGTACTATGGCTACACCTTC.

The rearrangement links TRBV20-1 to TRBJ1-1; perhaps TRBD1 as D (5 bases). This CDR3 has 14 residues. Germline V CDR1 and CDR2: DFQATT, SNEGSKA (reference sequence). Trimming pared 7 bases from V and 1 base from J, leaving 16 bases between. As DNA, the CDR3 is TGCAGTGATGTGCCGGGGACCGAGAACACTGAAGCTTTCTTT. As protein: CSDVPGTENTEAFF.

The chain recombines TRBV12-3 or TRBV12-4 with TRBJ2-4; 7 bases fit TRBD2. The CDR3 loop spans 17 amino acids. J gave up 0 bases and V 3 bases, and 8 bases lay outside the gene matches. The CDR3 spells CASSFFGRGIAKNIQYF. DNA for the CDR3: TGTGCCAGCAGTTTTTTTGGGCGGGGGATAGCCAAAAACATTCAGTACTTC.

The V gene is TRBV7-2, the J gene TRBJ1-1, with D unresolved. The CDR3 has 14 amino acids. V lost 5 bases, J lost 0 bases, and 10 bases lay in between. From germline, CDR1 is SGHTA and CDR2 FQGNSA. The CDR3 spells CASSKNGMNTEAFF. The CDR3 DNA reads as TGTGCCAGCAGCAAGAATGGAATGAACACTGAAGCTTTCTTT.

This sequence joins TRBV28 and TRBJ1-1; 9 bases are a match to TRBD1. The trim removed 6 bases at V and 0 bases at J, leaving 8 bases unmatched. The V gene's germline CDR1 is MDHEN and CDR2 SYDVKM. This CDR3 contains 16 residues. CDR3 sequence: CASSLQGASLNTEAFF. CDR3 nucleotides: TGTGCCAGCAGCTTACAGGGGGCGTCCTTGAACACTGAAGCTTTCTTT.

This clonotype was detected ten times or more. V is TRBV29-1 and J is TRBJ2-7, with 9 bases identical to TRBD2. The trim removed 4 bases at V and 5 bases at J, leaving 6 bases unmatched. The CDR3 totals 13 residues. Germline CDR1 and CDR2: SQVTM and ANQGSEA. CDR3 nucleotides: TGCAGCGTTGGCGGGAGGGCCTACCACGAGCAGTACTTC. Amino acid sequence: CSVGGRAYHEQYF.

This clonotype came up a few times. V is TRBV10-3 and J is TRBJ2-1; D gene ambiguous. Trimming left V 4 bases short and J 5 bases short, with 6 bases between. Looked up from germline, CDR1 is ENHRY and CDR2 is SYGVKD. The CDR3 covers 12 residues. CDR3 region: CAISVLHNEQFF. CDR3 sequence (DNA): TGTGCCATCAGTGTCTTGCACAATGAGCAGTTCTTC.

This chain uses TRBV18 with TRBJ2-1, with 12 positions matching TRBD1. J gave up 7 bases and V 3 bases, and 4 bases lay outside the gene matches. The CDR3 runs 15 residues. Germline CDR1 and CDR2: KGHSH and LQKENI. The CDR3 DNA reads TGTGCCAGCTCACCGGGACAGGGGGCTTGGAATGAGCAGTTCTTC. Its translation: CASSPGQGAWNEQFF.

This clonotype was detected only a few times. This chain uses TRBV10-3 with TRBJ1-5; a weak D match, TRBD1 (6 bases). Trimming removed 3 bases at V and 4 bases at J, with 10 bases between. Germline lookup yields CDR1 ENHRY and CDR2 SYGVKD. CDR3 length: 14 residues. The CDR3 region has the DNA TGTGCCATCAGTGACAGGGGAGGGAATCAGCCCCAGCATTTT. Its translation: CAISDRGGNQPQHF.

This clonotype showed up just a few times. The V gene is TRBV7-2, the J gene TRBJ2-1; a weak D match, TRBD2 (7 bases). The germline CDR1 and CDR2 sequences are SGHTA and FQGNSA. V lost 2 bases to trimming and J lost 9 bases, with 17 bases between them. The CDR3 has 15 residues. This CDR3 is CASSLNFGGGGEQFF. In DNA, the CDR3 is TGTGCCAGCAGCTTAAATTTCGGGGGCGGGGGTGAGCAGTTCTTC.

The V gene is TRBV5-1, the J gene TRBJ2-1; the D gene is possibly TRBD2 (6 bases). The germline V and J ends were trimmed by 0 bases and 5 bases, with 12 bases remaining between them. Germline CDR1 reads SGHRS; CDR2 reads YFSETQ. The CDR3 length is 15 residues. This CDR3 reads CASSLGGGTHNEQFF. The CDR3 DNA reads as TGCGCCAGCAGCTTGGGGGGCGGGACCCACAATGAGCAGTTCTTC.

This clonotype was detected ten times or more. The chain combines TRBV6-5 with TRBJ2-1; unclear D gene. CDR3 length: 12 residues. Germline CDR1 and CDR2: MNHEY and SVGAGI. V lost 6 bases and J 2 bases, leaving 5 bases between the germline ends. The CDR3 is CASSTPYNEQFF. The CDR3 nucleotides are TGTGCCAGCAGCACGCCCTACAATGAGCAGTTCTTC.

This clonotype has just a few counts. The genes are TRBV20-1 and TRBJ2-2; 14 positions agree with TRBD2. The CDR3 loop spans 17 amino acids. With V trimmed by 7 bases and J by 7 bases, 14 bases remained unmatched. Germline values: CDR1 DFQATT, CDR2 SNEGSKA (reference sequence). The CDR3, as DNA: TGCAGTGGCCTCTCCGGGACTAGCGGGAGTGGGGTCGGGGAGCTGTTTTTT. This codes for CSGLSGTSGSGVGELFF.

The CDR3 nucleotides are TGTGCCATCAGCCCGACCAGTGCTGAGGAGCAGTACTTC. It is translated as CAISPTSAEEQYF. This rearrangement joins TRBV10-3 to TRBJ2-5; unclear D gene. This CDR3 region has 13 residues. With 6 bases removed from V and 11 bases from J, the gap between germline ends came to 19 bases. Germline V gives CDR1 ENHRY, CDR2 SYGVKD.

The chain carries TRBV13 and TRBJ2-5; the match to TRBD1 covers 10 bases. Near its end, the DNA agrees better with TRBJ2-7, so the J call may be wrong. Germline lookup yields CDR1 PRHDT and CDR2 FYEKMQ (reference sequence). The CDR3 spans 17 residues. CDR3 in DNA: TGTGCCAGCAGCTTAGCCCAGGGACAGGGGCTGATCTACGAGCAGTACTTC. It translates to CASSLAQGQGLIYEQYF.

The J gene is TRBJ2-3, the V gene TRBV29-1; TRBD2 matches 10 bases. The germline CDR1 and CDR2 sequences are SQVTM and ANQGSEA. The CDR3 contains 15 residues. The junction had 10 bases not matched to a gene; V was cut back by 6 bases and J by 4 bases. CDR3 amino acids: CSVENLAGVSDTQYF. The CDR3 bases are TGCAGCGTCGAGAACCTAGCGGGAGTTTCAGATACGCAGTATTTT.

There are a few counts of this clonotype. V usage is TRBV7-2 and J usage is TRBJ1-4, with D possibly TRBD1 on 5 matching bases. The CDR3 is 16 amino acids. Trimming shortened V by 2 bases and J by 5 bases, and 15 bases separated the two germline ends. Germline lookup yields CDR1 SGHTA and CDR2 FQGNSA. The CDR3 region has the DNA TGTGCCAGCAGCTTAAAGGTGCGGGGGGTGAATGAAAAACTGTTTTTT. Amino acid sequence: CASSLKVRGVNEKLFF. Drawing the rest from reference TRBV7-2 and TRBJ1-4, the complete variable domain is GAGVSQSPSNKVTEKGKDVELRCDPISGHTALYWYRQSLGQGLEFLIYFQGNSAPDKSGLPSDRFSAERTGGSVSTLTIQRTQQEDSAVYLCASSLKVRGVNEKLFFGSGTQLSVL.

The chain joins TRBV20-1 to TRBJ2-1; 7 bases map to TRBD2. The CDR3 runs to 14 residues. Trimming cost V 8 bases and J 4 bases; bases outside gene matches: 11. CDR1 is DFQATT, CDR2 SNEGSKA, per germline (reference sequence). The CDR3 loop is CSSSWRGTYNEQFF. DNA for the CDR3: TGCAGTTCCTCCTGGCGGGGGACGTACAATGAGCAGTTCTTC.